A single sample gave rise to the 13 T cell receptor beta chains below, sequenced in a study of regulatory T cells in long-lasting Graves disease. Time point specified: newly diagnosed GD, antithyroid drugs for less than 3 months. After RNA was extracted from PBMCs, the TCR library was made from it. Library construction for TCR beta used iRepertoire HTBI primers and Arm-PCR of CDR3 regions. Each CDR3 protein gets one entry after TCRdb re-called the multiplex PCR reads with MiXCR. The data contain about 350,000 distinct CDR3 sequences, 15% to 20% of them singletons. These data were also filed under a second study, of T cells in Graves' hyperthyroidism and ophthalmopathy.

The specimen was peripheral blood mononuclear cells (PBMCs), collected at new diagnosis, from a patient treated with antithyroid drugs. Every receptor here comes from a woman younger than 35 with Graves disease.

This clonotype was seen at least ten times. The chain recombines TRBV20-1 with TRBJ1-5; possibly TRBD1 for D (6 bases). V lost 1 base and J 2 bases, leaving 12 bases between the germline ends. Germline V gives CDR1 DFQATT, CDR2 SNEGSKA (reference sequence). This CDR3 has 15 amino acids. CDR3 sequence (DNA): TGCAGTGCTAGAGTTGCAGGGGACGGCAATCAGCCCCAGCATTTT. It codes for CSARVAGDGNQPQHF.

Only a few counts were recorded for this clonotype. A much larger clonotype is one base distant, so this may be a read error. The chain has TRBV30 and TRBJ2-3; 7 bases agree with TRBD2. The germline CDR1 and CDR2 sequences are GTSNPN and SVGIG (reference sequence). The CDR3 is 11 residues long. The CDR3 sequence: CARGVTGTQYF. In DNA form, the CDR3 reads TGTGCCCGGGGGGTCACAGGTACGCAGTATTTT.

This clonotype appeared a few times. V is TRBV5-1 and J is TRBJ1-4; maybe TRBD1 (6 bases). With 6 bases removed from V and 5 bases from J, the gap between germline ends came to 17 bases. The CDR3 has 15 residues. Germline loops: CDR1 SGHRS, CDR2 YFSETQ. CDR3 in amino acids: CASTRGQGRNEKLFF. In DNA, the CDR3 is TGCGCCAGCACCCGGGGGCAGGGCAGAAATGAAAAACTGTTTTTT. Supplemented by reference TRBV5-1 and TRBJ1-4, the full variable domain reads KAGVTQTPRYLIKTRGQQVTLSCSPISGHRSVSWYQQTPGQGLQFLFEYFSETQRNKGNFPGRFSGRQFSNSRSEMNVSTLELGDSALYLCASTRGQGRNEKLFFGSGTQLSVL.

This clonotype was detected many times. The chain links TRBV20-1 to TRBJ2-2; D is uncertain. V lost 0 bases, J lost 4 bases, and 12 bases lay in between. This CDR3 is 15 amino acids long. CDR1 is DFQATT and CDR2 is SNEGSKA in the germline V gene (reference sequence). The CDR3 spells CSARDSGFFTGELFF. The CDR3 DNA sequence: TGCAGTGCTAGAGACTCTGGCTTCTTCACCGGGGAGCTGTTTTTT.

Only a few counts were recorded for this clonotype. J is TRBJ2-5 and V is TRBV5-1, with D perhaps matching TRBD1 or TRBD2 (5 bases each). Trimming removed 0 bases from V and 5 bases from J, with 8 bases in between. The CDR3 extends over 13 amino acids. Germline V gene lookup returns CDR1 SGHRS and CDR2 YFSETQ. In nucleotides, the CDR3 is TGCGCCAGCAGCTTGGCAGAGGGGGAGACCCAGTACTTC. This sequence encodes CASSLAEGETQYF.

The genes are TRBV24-1 and TRBJ2-1; perhaps TRBD2 as D (5 bases). The CDR3 totals 13 residues. Between the trimmed V and J ends, which lost 1 base and 7 bases, there was a span of 7 bases. In germline, CDR1 is KGHDR, CDR2 SFDVKD. The CDR3 DNA reads TGTGCCACCAGTGATTTCGGCGGGAATGAGCAGTTCTTC. It codes for CATSDFGGNEQFF.

With respect to this clonotype: A read error may be the cause here, since a much bigger clone is one base away. This chain connects TRBV18 to TRBJ1-1; D might be TRBD1 (5 bases). CDR1 and CDR2 from the germline V gene are KGHSH and LQKENI. This CDR3 comprises 16 residues. The CDR3 sequence: CAASRERQPGNTEASF. The CDR3 coding sequence is TGTGCCGCTTCTCGGGAAAGACAGCCGGGGAACACTGAAGCTTCCTTT.

This clonotype was observed many times. The V gene is TRBV2, the J gene TRBJ2-5; D might be TRBD2 (6 bases). Germline lookup yields CDR1 SNHLY and CDR2 FYNNEI. This CDR3 comprises 14 residues. The V end was cut by 4 bases, the J end by 0 bases, with 9 bases between. CDR3 region: CASSGGTYQETQYF. CDR3 in DNA: TGTGCCAGCAGTGGCGGGACGTACCAAGAGACCCAGTACTTC.

This clonotype was observed at least ten times. V is TRBV10-2 and J is TRBJ2-3; D not resolved. Trimming pared 4 bases from V and 2 bases from J, leaving 7 bases between. The germline gives CDR1 WSHSY, CDR2 SAAADI. The CDR3 spans 13 residues. The DNA of the CDR3 is TGCGCCAGCAGTGGCCAGCCCACAGATACGCAGTATTTT. It is translated as CASSGQPTDTQYF.

Worth noting for this clonotype: A single base separates this from a much larger clone, so it may be a read error. This CDR3 is missing its conserved last phenylalanine or tryptophan, likely due to a read error. The CDR3, as DNA: TGTGCCAGCAGCTTACCAGTGGCAACTGAAGCTTTCCTT. Translation: CASSLPVATEAFL. The rearrangement links TRBV7-9 to TRBJ1-1; D call uncertain. Germline loops: CDR1 SEHNR, CDR2 FQNEAQ (reference sequence). The CDR3 runs 13 residues. Deletions cut 2 bases from V and 5 bases from J, with 9 bases between.

Points on this clonotype: A read error may explain this, as a much larger clone is one base away. The rearrangement links TRBV30 to TRBJ2-3; 9 positions match TRBD1. The J call is doubtful: the DNA matches TRBJ2-5 better. This CDR3 region has 16 residues. CDR1 is GTSNPN, CDR2 SVGIG, per germline (reference sequence). The CDR3 region is CAWSVAPGQGFGTQYF. In DNA, the CDR3 is TGTGCCTGGAGTGTAGCCCCGGGACAGGGCTTTGGGACCCAGTACTTC.

J is TRBJ1-4 and V is TRBV12-3 or TRBV12-4; D may be TRBD1 (5 bases). V dropped 4 bases and J dropped 11 bases, with 14 bases sitting between them. The CDR3 runs to 13 residues. The CDR3 DNA follows: TGTGCCAGCAGTTCGGATCCACGGGGGAAACTGTTTTTT. Its protein is CASSSDPRGKLFF.

Details on this clonotype: This could be a read error, since a much larger clone is one nucleotide away. The chain recombines TRBV11-2 with TRBJ2-1; TRBD2 matches at 10 bases. J lost 9 bases, V lost 3 bases, and 11 bases had no gene match. The CDR3 totals 16 residues. Germline V lookup: CDR1 SGHAT, CDR2 FQNNGV. The CDR3, as DNA: TGTGCCAGCAGCTTGGTCCTAGCGGGGGTTGACAGTGAGCAGTTCTTC. Protein: CASSLVLAGVDSEQFF.